This T cell receptor (beta chain) was sequenced for a study of blood T cell repertoires in COVID-19. Turning to the study itself: The United States, Italy and Spain provided the acute and convalescent COVID-19 samples. From T cells, B-cell-depleted T cells, or PBMCs came the material, which was cDNA or gDNA.

How the authors handled the data: By means of reference gene primer amplification, nucleated cell counts were estimated. The assay was immunoSEQ multiplex PCR, and TCRdb's table has in-frame clones only and misses some. D and trimming were read from the DNA, whereas the V and J calls and clone size are those reported in that table. The sample has some 200,000 clones, 84% seen once. V shed 10 bases and J 4 bases; nucleotides not matched to a gene: 13. CDR3 length: 15 amino acids. The germline gives CDR1 MNHEY, CDR2 SVGAGI. V gene TRBV6-5 combines with J gene TRBJ1-5; 7 bases are a match to TRBD1. The sample was peripheral blood. The TCR originated in a man in his thirties or forties with active or convalescent COVID-19. The CDR3 DNA is TGTGCCACCCGAAAAGACAGGGTCCCGAATCAGCCCCAGCATTTT. This encodes CATRKDRVPNQPQHF.